This TCR beta chain was identified during a study of PD-L1 blockade in urothelial cancer. Study as a whole: Patients commenced intravenous atezolizumab, 1,200 mg every 3 weeks, in the mid-2010s.

Libraries were prepared by immunoSEQ multiplex PCR; TCRdb keeps only in-frame clonotypes and omits some of them. This table has 50,000 to 75,000 clones, 75% to 90% appearing once. Time point meaning: pretreatment peripheral blood. Germline V gene sequence: CDR1 MNHEY, CDR2 SMNVEV (reference sequence). CDR3 length: 16 residues. V was shortened by 0 bases and J by 2 bases, with 11 bases between the two germline ends. The sequencing here drew on PBMCs, taken around atezolizumab (anti-PD-L1) treatment. The origin of this receptor is a man in his 70s with urothelial cancer. This chain joins TRBV27 and TRBJ1-5; no reliable D call. CDR3 nucleotides: TGTGCCAGCAGTTTATCGGCCCCGTTCGGCAATCAGCCCCAGCATTTT. Its translation: CASSLSAPFGNQPQHF.